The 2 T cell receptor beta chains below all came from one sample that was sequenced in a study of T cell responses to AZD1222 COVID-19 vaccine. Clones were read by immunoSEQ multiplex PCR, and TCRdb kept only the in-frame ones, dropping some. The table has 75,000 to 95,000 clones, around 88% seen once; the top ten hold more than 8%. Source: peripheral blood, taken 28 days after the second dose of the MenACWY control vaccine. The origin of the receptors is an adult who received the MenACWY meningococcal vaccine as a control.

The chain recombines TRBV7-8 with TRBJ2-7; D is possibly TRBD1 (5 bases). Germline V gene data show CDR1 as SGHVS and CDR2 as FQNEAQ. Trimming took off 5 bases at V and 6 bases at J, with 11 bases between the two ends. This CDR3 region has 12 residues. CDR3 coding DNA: TGTGCCAGCAGCCATGGACAACCCGAGCAGTACTTC. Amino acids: CASSHGQPEQYF.

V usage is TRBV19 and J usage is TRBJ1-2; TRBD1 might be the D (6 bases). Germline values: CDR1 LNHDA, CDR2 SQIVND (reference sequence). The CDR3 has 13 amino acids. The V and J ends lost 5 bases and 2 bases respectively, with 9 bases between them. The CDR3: CASSLGQNYGYTF. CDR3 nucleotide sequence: TGTGCCAGTAGTCTCGGACAGAACTATGGCTACACCTTC.